This T cell receptor beta chain was captured in a study of blood T cell repertoires in COVID-19. Turning to the study itself: COVID-19 samples, acute and convalescent, were from the United States, Italy and Spain.

This clone was seen just once. The method was immunoSEQ multiplex PCR; TCRdb's version includes in-frame clones alone and lacks a portion of them. The sample contains 200,000 to 250,000 clones, approximately 90% of which appear only once. Participants spanned ages about 18 to 95 years and resided in some 22 US areas. In germline, CDR1 is PRHDT, CDR2 FYEKMQ (reference sequence). Trimming removed 2 bases from V and 5 bases from J, with 16 bases in between. The CDR3 is 17 amino acids. The TCR comes from a man aged 25-45 years who had recovered from COVID-19. This chain connects TRBV13 to TRBJ1-6; weak D call: TRBD1 (5 bases). Sequencing was performed on PBMCs or T cells enriched from blood (not recorded which). CDR3 in amino acids: CASSLYMGGGDNSPLHF. The CDR3 nucleotides read TGTGCCAGCAGCTTATACATGGGGGGGGGAGATAATTCACCCCTCCACTTT.